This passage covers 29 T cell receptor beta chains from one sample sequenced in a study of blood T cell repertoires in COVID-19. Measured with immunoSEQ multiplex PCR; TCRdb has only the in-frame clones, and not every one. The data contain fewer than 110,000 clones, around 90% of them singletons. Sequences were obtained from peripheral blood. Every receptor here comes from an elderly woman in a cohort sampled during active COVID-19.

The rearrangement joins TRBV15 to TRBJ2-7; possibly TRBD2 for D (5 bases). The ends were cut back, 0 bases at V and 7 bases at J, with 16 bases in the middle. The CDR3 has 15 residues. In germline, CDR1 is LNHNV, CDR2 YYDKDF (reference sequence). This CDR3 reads CATSRELVGFREQYF. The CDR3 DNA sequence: TGTGCCACCAGCAGAGAACTAGTTGGATTTCGGGAGCAGTACTTC.

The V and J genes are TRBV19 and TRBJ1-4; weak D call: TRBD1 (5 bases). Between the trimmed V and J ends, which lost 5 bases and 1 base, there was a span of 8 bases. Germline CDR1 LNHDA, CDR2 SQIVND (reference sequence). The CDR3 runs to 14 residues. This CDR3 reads CASSDTGTNEKLFF. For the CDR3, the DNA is TGTGCCAGTAGTGATACAGGAACTAATGAAAAACTGTTTTTT.

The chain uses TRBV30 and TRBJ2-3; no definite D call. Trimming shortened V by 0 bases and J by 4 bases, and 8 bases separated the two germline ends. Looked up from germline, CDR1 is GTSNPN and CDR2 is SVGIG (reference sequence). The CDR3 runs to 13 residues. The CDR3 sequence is CAWSVQFSDTQYF. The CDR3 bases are TGTGCCTGGAGTGTCCAATTTTCAGATACGCAGTATTTT.

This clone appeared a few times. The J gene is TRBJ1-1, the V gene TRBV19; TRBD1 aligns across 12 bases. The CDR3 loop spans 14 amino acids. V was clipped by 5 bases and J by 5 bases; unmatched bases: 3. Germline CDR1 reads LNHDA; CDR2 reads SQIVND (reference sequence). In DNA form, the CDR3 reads TGTGCCAGTAGTGAGGGACAGGGGGCTACTGAAGCTTTCTTT. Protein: CASSEGQGATEAFF.

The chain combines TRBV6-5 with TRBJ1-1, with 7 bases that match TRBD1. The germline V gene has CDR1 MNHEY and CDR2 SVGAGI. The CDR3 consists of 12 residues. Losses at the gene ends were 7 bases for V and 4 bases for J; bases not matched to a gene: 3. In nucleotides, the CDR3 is TGTGCCAGCATCTACAGGGGCACTGAAGCTTTCTTT. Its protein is CASIYRGTEAFF.

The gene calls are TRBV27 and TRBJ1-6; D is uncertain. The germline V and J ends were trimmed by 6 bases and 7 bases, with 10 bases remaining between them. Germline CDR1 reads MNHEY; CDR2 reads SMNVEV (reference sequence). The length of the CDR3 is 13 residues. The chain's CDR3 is CASRRETNSPLHF. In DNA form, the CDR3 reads TGTGCCAGCAGGAGGGAAACAAATTCACCCCTCCACTTT.

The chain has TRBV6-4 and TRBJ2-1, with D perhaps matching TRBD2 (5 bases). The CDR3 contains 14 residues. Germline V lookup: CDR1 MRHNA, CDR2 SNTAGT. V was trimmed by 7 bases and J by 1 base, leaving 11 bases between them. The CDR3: CASTRDASYNEQFF. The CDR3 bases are TGTGCCAGCACGAGGGATGCATCCTACAATGAGCAGTTCTTC.

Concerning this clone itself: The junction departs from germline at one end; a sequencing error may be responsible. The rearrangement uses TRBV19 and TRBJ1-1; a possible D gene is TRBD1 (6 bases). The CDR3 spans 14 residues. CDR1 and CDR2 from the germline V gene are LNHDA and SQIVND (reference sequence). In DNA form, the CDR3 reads TGTGCCGGTAGATCACAGGGTGGACCCGATGAAGCTTTCTTT. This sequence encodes CAGRSQGGPDEAFF.

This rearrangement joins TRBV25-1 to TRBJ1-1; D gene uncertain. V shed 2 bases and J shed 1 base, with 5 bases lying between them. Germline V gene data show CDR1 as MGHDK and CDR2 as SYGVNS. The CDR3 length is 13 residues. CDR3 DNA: TGTGCCAGCAGTGAACCCGGGAACACTGAAGCTTTCTTT. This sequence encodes CASSEPGNTEAFF.

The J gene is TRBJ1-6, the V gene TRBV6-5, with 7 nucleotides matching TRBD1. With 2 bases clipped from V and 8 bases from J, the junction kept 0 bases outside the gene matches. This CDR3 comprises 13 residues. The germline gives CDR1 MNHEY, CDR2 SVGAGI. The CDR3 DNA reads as TGTGCCAGCAGTTACGGACAGGATTCACCCCTCCACTTT. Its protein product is CASSYGQDSPLHF.

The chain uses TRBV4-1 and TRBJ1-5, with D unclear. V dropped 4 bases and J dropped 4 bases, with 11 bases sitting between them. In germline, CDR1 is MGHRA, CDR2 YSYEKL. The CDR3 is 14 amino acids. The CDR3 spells CASSLDIANQPQHF. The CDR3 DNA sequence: TGCGCCAGCAGCCTAGACATTGCGAATCAGCCCCAGCATTTT.

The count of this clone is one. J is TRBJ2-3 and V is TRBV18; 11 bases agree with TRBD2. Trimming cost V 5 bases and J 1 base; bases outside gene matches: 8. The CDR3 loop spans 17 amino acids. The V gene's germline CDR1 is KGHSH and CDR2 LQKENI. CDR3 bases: TGTGCCAGCTCATCATTCACTAGCGGGAGTGGCACAGATACGCAGTATTTT. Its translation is CASSSFTSGSGTDTQYF.

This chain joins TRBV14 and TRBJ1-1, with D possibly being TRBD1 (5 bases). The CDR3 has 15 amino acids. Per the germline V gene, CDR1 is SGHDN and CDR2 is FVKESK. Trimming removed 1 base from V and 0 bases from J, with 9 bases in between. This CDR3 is CASSQGGALNTEAFF. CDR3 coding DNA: TGTGCCAGCAGCCAAGGTGGGGCCCTGAACACTGAAGCTTTCTTT.

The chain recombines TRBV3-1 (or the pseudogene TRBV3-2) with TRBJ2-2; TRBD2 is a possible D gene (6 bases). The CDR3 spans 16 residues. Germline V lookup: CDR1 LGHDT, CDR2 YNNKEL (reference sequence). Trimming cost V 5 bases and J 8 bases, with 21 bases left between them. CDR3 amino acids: CASSLTGTATPGELFF. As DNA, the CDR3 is TGTGCCAGCAGCTTAACCGGGACTGCCACCCCGGGGGAGCTGTTTTTT.

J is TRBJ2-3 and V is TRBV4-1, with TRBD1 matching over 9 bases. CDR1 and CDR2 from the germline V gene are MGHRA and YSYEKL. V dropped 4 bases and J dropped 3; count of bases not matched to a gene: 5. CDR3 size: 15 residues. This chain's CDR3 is CASSPGDRETDTQYF. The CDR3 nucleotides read TGCGCCAGCAGCCCCGGGGACAGGGAGACAGATACGCAGTATTTT.

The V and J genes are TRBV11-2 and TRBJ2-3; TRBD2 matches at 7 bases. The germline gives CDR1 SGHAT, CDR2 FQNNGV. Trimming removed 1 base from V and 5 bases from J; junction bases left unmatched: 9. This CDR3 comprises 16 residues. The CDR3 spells CASSLGTSNLRDTQYF. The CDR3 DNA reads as TGTGCCAGCAGCTTAGGGACTAGTAATCTACGAGATACGCAGTATTTT.

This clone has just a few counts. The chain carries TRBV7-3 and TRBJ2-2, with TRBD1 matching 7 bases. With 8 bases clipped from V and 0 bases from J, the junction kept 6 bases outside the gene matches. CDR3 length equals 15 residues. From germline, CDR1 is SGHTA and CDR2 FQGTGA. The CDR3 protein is CASGKGAANTGELFF. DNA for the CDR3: TGTGCCAGCGGAAAGGGGGCTGCGAACACCGGGGAGCTGTTTTTT.

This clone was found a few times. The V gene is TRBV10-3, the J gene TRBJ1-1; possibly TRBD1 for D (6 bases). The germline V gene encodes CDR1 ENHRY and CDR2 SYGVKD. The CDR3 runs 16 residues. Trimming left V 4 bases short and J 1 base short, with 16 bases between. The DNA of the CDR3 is TGTGCCATCAGTGTCGATCCGGGACAAAAGAACACTGAAGCTTTCTTT. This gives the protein CAISVDPGQKNTEAFF.

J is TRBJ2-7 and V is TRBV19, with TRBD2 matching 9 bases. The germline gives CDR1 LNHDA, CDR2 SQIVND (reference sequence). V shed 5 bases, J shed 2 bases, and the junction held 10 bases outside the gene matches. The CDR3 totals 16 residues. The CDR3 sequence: CASSSSPSGMPYEQYF. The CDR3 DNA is TGTGCCAGTAGTTCGTCGCCTAGCGGGATGCCCTACGAGCAGTACTTC.

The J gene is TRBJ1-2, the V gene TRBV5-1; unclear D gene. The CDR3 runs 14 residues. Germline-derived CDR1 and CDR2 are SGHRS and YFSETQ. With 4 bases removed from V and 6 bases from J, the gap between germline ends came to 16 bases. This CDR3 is CASSGQAPEDGYTF. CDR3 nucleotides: TGCGCCAGCAGCGGGCAGGCGCCAGAAGATGGCTACACCTTC. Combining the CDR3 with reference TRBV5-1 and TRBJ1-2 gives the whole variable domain KAGVTQTPRYLIKTRGQQVTLSCSPISGHRSVSWYQQTPGQGLQFLFEYFSETQRNKGNFPGRFSGRQFSNSRSEMNVSTLELGDSALYLCASSGQAPEDGYTFGSGTRLTVV.

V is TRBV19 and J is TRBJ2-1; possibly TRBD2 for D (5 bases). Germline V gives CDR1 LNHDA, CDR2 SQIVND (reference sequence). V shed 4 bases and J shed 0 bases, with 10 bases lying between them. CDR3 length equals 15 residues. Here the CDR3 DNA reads TGTGCCAGTAGTACCACTAGTCGCTCCTACAATGAGCAGTTCTTC. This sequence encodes CASSTTSRSYNEQFF.

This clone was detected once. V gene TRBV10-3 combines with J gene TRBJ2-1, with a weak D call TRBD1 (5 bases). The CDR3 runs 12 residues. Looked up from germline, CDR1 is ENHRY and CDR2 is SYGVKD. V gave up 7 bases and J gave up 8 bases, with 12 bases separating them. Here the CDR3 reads CAIKTDVDEQFF. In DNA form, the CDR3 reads TGTGCCATCAAGACAGACGTGGATGAGCAGTTCTTC.

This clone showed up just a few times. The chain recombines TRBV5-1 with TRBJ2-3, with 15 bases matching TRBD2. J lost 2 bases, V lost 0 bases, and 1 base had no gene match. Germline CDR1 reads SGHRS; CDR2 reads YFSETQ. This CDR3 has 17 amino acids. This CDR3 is CASSLGTSGGVTDTQYF. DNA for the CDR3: TGCGCCAGCAGCTTGGGGACTAGCGGGGGGGTCACAGATACGCAGTATTTT.

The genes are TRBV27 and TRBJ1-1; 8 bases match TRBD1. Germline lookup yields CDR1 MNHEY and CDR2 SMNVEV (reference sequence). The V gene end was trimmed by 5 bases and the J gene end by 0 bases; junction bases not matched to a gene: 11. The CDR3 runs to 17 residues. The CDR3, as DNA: TGTGCCAGCAGTCGGGAACGGACAGGGACTATGAACACTGAAGCTTTCTTT. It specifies CASSRERTGTMNTEAFF.

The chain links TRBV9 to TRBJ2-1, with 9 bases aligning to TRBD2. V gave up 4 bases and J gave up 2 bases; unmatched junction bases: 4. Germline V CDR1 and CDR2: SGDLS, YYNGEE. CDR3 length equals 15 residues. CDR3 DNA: TGTGCCAGCAGCTCCCGACTAGCGGCCTACAATGAGCAGTTCTTC. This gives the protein CASSSRLAAYNEQFF.

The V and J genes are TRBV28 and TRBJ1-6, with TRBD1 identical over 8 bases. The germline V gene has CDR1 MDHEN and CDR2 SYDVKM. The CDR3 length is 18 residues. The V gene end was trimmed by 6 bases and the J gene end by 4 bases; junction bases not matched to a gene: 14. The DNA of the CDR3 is TGTGCCAGCAGCCCCTTTGGTATGACAGGGGCATATAATTCACCCCTCCACTTT. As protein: CASSPFGMTGAYNSPLHF.

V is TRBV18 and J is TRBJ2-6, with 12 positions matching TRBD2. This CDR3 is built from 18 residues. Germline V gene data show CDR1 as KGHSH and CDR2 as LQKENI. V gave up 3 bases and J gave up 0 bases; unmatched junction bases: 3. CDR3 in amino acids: CASSPGLAGLSGANVLTF. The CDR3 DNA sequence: TGTGCCAGCTCACCCGGACTAGCGGGACTCTCTGGGGCCAACGTCCTGACTTTC.

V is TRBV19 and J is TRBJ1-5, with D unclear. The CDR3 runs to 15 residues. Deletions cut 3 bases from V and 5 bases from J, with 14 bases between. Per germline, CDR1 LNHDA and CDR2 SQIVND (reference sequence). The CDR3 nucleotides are TGTGCCAGTAGTATTCTGAGGGCGCGGGATCAGCCCCAGCATTTT. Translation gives CASSILRARDQPQHF. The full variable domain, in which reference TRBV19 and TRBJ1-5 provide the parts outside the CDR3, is DGGITQSPKYLFRKEGQNVTLSCEQNLNHDAMYWYRQDPGQGLRLIYYSQIVNDFQKGDIAEGYSVSREKKESFPLTVTSAQKNPTAFYLCASSILRARDQPQHFGDGTRLSIL.

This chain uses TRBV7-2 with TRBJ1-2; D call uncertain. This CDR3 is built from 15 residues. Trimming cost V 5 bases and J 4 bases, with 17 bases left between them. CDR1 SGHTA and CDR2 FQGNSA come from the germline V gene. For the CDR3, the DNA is TGTGCCAGCAGCATAGGCCGACACCCTACCTATGGCTACACCTTC. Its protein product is CASSIGRHPTYGYTF. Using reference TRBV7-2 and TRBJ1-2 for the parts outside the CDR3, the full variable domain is GAGVSQSPSNKVTEKGKDVELRCDPISGHTALYWYRQSLGQGLEFLIYFQGNSAPDKSGLPSDRFSAERTGGSVSTLTIQRTQQEDSAVYLCASSIGRHPTYGYTFGSGTRLTVV.